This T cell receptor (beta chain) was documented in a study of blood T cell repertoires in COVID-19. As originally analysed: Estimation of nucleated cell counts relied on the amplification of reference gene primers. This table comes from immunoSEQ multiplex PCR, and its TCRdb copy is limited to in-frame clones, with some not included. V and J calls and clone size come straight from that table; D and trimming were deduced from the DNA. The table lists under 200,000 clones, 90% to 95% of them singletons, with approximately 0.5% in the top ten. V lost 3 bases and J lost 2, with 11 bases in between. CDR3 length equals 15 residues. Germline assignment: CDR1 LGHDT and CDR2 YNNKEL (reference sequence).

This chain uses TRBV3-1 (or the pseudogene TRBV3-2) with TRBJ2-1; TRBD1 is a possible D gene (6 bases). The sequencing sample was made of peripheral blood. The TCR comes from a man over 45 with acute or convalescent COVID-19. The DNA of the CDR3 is TGTGCCAGCAGCCAGGGACATCCACCCTACAATGAGCAGTTCTTC. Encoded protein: CASSQGHPPYNEQFF.